These 25 T cell receptor beta chains were all obtained from the same sample, sequenced in a study of identifying expanded T cells in peripheral blood. TCRdb keeps only in-frame clones here, not all; method: immunoSEQ multiplex PCR. This sample has 120,000 or so clones, with over 65% found just once. The specimen sequenced was blood. The source is a person aged 18 to 75 in good health.

This rearrangement joins TRBV30 to TRBJ2-3; 10 bases fit TRBD1. This CDR3 spans 12 amino acids. Germline CDR1 and CDR2: GTSNPN and SVGIG (reference sequence). V shed 5 bases, J shed 5 bases, and the junction held 1 base outside the gene matches. CDR3 bases: TGTGCCTGGGGGGACAGGGGAGATACGCAGTATTTT. Translated: CAWGDRGDTQYF.

This clone showed up just once. V and J are TRBV9 and TRBJ2-7; the match to TRBD1 covers 9 bases. The CDR3 is 14 residues long. Germline CDR1 is SGDLS and CDR2 is YYNGEE. V lost 4 bases and J lost 4; bases outside the gene matches: 6. This CDR3 reads CASSSRDRAYEQYF. The DNA for the CDR3 is TGTGCCAGCAGCAGCCGGGACAGGGCTTACGAGCAGTACTTC.

This clone was observed a handful of times. This chain uses TRBV4-1 with TRBJ1-5; D is undetermined. Trimming removed 0 bases from V and 9 bases from J, with 9 bases in between. The CDR3 loop spans 13 amino acids. Germline values: CDR1 MGHRA, CDR2 YSYEKL. CDR3 protein: CASSQEGKLPQHF. As DNA, the CDR3 is TGCGCCAGCAGCCAAGAAGGGAAGCTGCCCCAGCATTTT.

The chain uses TRBV10-3 and TRBJ2-7; D perhaps matches TRBD2 (5 bases). Germline CDR1 is ENHRY and CDR2 is SYGVKD. The CDR3 consists of 15 residues. V gave up 3 bases and J gave up 3 bases, with 15 bases separating them. The DNA for the CDR3 is TGTGCCATCAGTGAATCCAATTCGGGAAACTACGAGCAGTACTTC. This sequence encodes CAISESNSGNYEQYF.

This sequence joins TRBV27 and TRBJ2-3; D may correspond to TRBD1 or TRBD2 (6 bases each). The V gene lost 3 bases and the J gene lost 2 bases, with 15 bases spanning the gap. The CDR3 spans 16 residues. The germline gives CDR1 MNHEY, CDR2 SMNVEV (reference sequence). The CDR3 DNA reads TGTGCCAGCAGTTTGTCGGGGGCTTACTTCACAGATACGCAGTATTTT. As protein: CASSLSGAYFTDTQYF.

This CDR3 reads CAWSWRGSNQPQHF. The CDR3 DNA follows: TGTGCCTGGAGTTGGAGGGGTAGCAATCAGCCCCAGCATTTT. V is TRBV30 and J is TRBJ1-5; weak D call: TRBD1 (5 bases). This CDR3 has 14 amino acids. Trimming removed 2 bases from V and 0 bases from J, with 8 bases in between. Looked up from germline, CDR1 is GTSNPN and CDR2 is SVGIG (reference sequence).

This clone turned up a few times. The chain employs TRBV4-3 and TRBJ1-2, with TRBD1 matching 8 bases. Germline loops: CDR1 LGHNA, CDR2 YSLEER. The CDR3 has 17 amino acids. V shed 0 bases, J shed 6 bases, and the junction held 12 bases outside the gene matches. CDR3 DNA sequence: TGCGCCAGCAGCCAAGATCTGGGCCGCAAGACAGGGGATGGCTACACCTTC. Encoded protein: CASSQDLGRKTGDGYTF.

The rearrangement links TRBV6-1 to TRBJ1-2; D is unclear. Germline V CDR1 and CDR2: MNHNS, SASEGT. CDR3 length: 13 residues. Trimming left V 6 bases short and J 4 bases short, with 12 bases between. The CDR3 loop reads CASRDGPGYGYTF. The CDR3, as DNA: TGTGCCAGCAGGGACGGTCCGGGCTATGGCTACACCTTC.

The V gene is TRBV7-8, the J gene TRBJ2-7; D is possibly TRBD2 (5 bases). V shed 1 base and J shed 0 bases, with 7 bases lying between them. Germline V gene lookup returns CDR1 SGHVS and CDR2 FQNEAQ. The CDR3 is 14 residues long. CDR3 DNA sequence: TGTGCCAGCAGCTTAGTAGGGAGCTCCTACGAGCAGTACTTC. As protein: CASSLVGSSYEQYF.

This clone has more than one count but fewer than ten. The chain couples TRBV25-1 to TRBJ1-6; 11 positions agree with TRBD1. The germline V gene encodes CDR1 MGHDK and CDR2 SYGVNS. Trimming cost V 4 bases and J 9 bases; bases outside gene matches: 14. The CDR3 is made up of 18 amino acids. In DNA, the CDR3 is TGTGCCAGCAGTGCCTCTCTCGGACAGGGGGCGCGGGGTTCACCCCTCCACTTT. The encoded protein is CASSASLGQGARGSPLHF. Based on the CDR3 plus reference TRBV25-1 and TRBJ1-6, the full variable domain is EADIYQTPRYLVIGTGKKITLECSQTMGHDKMYWYQQDPGMELHLIHYSYGVNSTEKGDLSSESTVSRIRTEHFPLTLESARPSHTSQYLCASSASLGQGARGSPLHFGNGTRLTVT.

This rearrangement joins TRBV19 to TRBJ2-2; 9 bases fit TRBD1. Per germline, CDR1 LNHDA and CDR2 SQIVND (reference sequence). The CDR3 has 16 amino acids. Trimming removed 4 bases from V and 5 bases from J; junction bases left unmatched: 8. DNA for the CDR3: TGTGCCAGTAGTACCCGACGACAGGGGGGGACCGGGGAGCTGTTTTTT. Amino acids: CASSTRRQGGTGELFF.

This clone was seen only once. V gene TRBV6-1 combines with J gene TRBJ1-3; a weak D match, TRBD1 (6 bases). Trimming pared 4 bases from V and 0 bases from J, leaving 10 bases between. Germline CDR1 is MNHNS and CDR2 is SASEGT. The CDR3 runs 15 residues. The CDR3 DNA sequence: TGTGCCAGCAGTGGGGGGCTAATCTCTGGAAACACCATATATTTT. It encodes CASSGGLISGNTIYF.

V is TRBV5-1 and J is TRBJ2-6, with unresolved D. The CDR3 is made up of 16 amino acids. The germline V and J ends were trimmed by 4 bases and 2 bases, with 13 bases remaining between them. Germline V gives CDR1 SGHRS, CDR2 YFSETQ. CDR3 nucleotides: TGCGCCAGCAGCCCCCGCCAGGTTACTGGGGCCAACGTCCTGACTTTC. Protein sequence: CASSPRQVTGANVLTF.

This chain links TRBV4-3 with TRBJ1-1; TRBD1 is a possible D gene (5 bases). Per the germline V gene, CDR1 is LGHNA and CDR2 is YSLEER. CDR3 length equals 14 residues. Trimming shortened V by 1 base and J by 4 bases, and 10 bases separated the two germline ends. The CDR3 protein is CASSQATGGTEAFF. The CDR3 nucleotides are TGCGCCAGCAGCCAAGCGACGGGGGGCACTGAAGCTTTCTTT.

This chain joins TRBV7-2 and TRBJ1-4; D is uncertain. Trimming shortened V by 3 bases and J by 5 bases, and 4 bases separated the two germline ends. Germline CDR1 and CDR2: SGHTA and FQGNSA. The length of the CDR3 is 12 residues. The CDR3 DNA follows: TGTGCCAGCAGCTTGGACAATGAAAAACTGTTTTTT. This sequence encodes CASSLDNEKLFF.

The J gene is TRBJ2-1, the V gene TRBV4-1; 8 positions agree with TRBD2. Germline-derived CDR1 and CDR2 are MGHRA and YSYEKL. The ends lost 3 bases at V and 7 bases at J; junction bases unmatched: 11. The CDR3 spans 16 residues. The CDR3, as DNA: TGCGCCAGCAGCCATTTACCCGGGACTAGTTATAATGAGCAGTTCTTC. Translation: CASSHLPGTSYNEQFF.

This clone was found once. The chain combines TRBV11-3 with TRBJ2-4; D is unresolved. From germline, CDR1 is SGHNT and CDR2 YENEEA. The CDR3 loop spans 13 amino acids. Trimming removed 0 bases from V and 7 bases from J, with 7 bases in between. Written as DNA, the CDR3 is TGTGCCAGCAGCTTAGAGGGCCAGAACATTCAGTACTTC. It is translated as CASSLEGQNIQYF. Using reference TRBV11-3 and TRBJ2-4 for the parts outside the CDR3, the full variable domain is EAGVVQSPRYKIIEKKQPVAFWCNPISGHNTLYWYLQNLGQGPELLIRYENEEAVDDSQLPKDRFSAERLKGVDSTLKIQPAELGDSAVYLCASSLEGQNIQYFGAGTRLSVL.

This chain connects TRBV7-8 to TRBJ2-5; 8 nucleotides agree with TRBD2. V lost 1 base, J lost 5 bases, and 6 bases stayed unmatched. Germline values: CDR1 SGHVS, CDR2 FQNEAQ. CDR3 size: 15 residues. The CDR3 region is CASSLGLAKVETQYF. In DNA form, the CDR3 reads TGTGCCAGCAGCTTAGGACTAGCGAAGGTGGAGACCCAGTACTTC.

The chain is built from TRBV7-2 and TRBJ1-5, with 7 bases matching TRBD1. Unmatched junction bases numbered 4, after V lost 1 base and J lost 4 bases. Per the germline V gene, CDR1 is SGHTA and CDR2 is FQGNSA. This CDR3 region has 15 residues. Here the CDR3 DNA reads TGTGCCAGCAGCTTAGGCAGGGGGATGAATCAGCCCCAGCATTTT. Translated, it gives CASSLGRGMNQPQHF.

This clone was picked up one time. V usage is TRBV6-1 and J usage is TRBJ2-1, with 10 positions matching TRBD1. V lost 5 bases and J lost 15; bases outside the gene matches: 7. CDR3 size: 12 residues. CDR1 and CDR2 (germline): MNHNS, SASEGT. The CDR3 nucleotides are TGTGCCAGCAGTCAAATCGGACAGGGGGGGTTCTTC. It encodes CASSQIGQGGFF.

The chain couples TRBV18 to TRBJ2-7, with D perhaps matching TRBD1 (5 bases). Per germline, CDR1 KGHSH and CDR2 LQKENI. Between the trimmed V and J ends, which lost 5 bases and 3 bases, there was a span of 8 bases. The CDR3 runs to 12 residues. CDR3 sequence (DNA): TGTGCCAGCTCATCAAGGGGCTACGAGCAGTACTTC. It encodes CASSSRGYEQYF.

The chain has TRBV7-2 and TRBJ1-4, with D uncertain. This CDR3 has 14 amino acids. Trimming removed 1 base at V and 8 bases at J, with 11 bases between. Germline loops: CDR1 SGHTA, CDR2 FQGNSA. CDR3 DNA: TGTGCCAGCAGCTTAGTCAGGCGGGAAGAAAAACTGTTTTTT. As protein: CASSLVRREEKLFF. Full variable domain (remainder filled in from reference TRBV7-2 and TRBJ1-4): GAGVSQSPSNKVTEKGKDVELRCDPISGHTALYWYRQSLGQGLEFLIYFQGNSAPDKSGLPSDRFSAERTGGSVSTLTIQRTQQEDSAVYLCASSLVRREEKLFFGSGTQLSVL.

This chain connects TRBV5-4 to TRBJ1-1, with D tentatively TRBD1 (5 bases). CDR3 length: 14 residues. V was pared by 2 bases and J by 1 base, with 9 bases between. Germline CDR1 reads SGHNT; CDR2 reads YYREEE (reference sequence). The CDR3 bases are TGTGCCAGCAGCTTCTACGGGGGGAACACTGAAGCTTTCTTT. This translates into CASSFYGGNTEAFF.

The rearrangement uses TRBV2 and TRBJ2-3; unclear D gene. Looked up from germline, CDR1 is SNHLY and CDR2 is FYNNEI. The CDR3 is 12 amino acids. V was cut by 6 bases and J by 2 bases, with 6 bases left in between. CDR3 DNA sequence: TGTGCCAGCAGCCAACTCACAGATACGCAGTATTTT. Its translation: CASSQLTDTQYF.

J is TRBJ1-1 and V is TRBV18; D is uncertain. The ends were cut back, 3 bases at V and 1 base at J, with 9 bases in the middle. Germline CDR1 reads KGHSH; CDR2 reads LQKENI. The CDR3 spans 14 residues. The chain's CDR3 is CASSPGQANTEAFF. CDR3 in DNA: TGTGCCAGCTCACCCGGGCAGGCGAACACTGAAGCTTTCTTT.